This T cell receptor beta chain originates from a study of Ad26.COV2.S vaccination and SARS-CoV-2 variants. Clones were read by immunoSEQ multiplex PCR, and TCRdb kept only the in-frame ones, dropping some. The data contain under 550,000 clones, 70% to 90% of them singletons. Trimming took 4 bases from V and 1 from J; bases not matched to a gene: 7. The CDR3 has 16 amino acids. Germline V CDR1 and CDR2: LGHDT, YNNKEL (reference sequence). Treatment in this sample: about 20 received Ad26.COV2.S at low or high dose, single or two shots; a few received placebo; per-sample allocation not given. Sampling was done on day 63 after the first vaccine or placebo injection.

The sequence was collected from a person aged 18-60 years who received the Ad26.COV2.S COVID-19 vaccine or a placebo. The sequencing here drew on peripheral blood, taken in a trial of Ad26.COV2.S vaccine versus placebo. The genes are TRBV3-1 (or the pseudogene TRBV3-2) and TRBJ2-5; TRBD2 aligns across 9 bases. This CDR3 reads CASSRRAGGSQETQYF. DNA of the CDR3: TGTGCCAGCAGCCGGCGAGCGGGGGGCTCCCAAGAGACCCAGTACTTC.